These 3 T cell receptor beta chains share one sample of origin, sequenced in a study of blood T cell repertoires in COVID-19. TCRdb's table, derived via immunoSEQ multiplex PCR, lists solely in-frame clones and lacks some. The table shows 450,000 to 500,000 clones, with 80% to 90% occurring only once. Source material: peripheral blood. These receptors came from a human donor in a cohort sampled during active COVID-19.

V is TRBV6-6 and J is TRBJ1-6; D is possibly TRBD1 (5 bases). The CDR3 is made up of 13 amino acids. The V and J ends lost 7 bases and 10 bases respectively, with 14 bases between them. Germline CDR1 reads MNHNY; CDR2 reads SVGAGI (reference sequence). The CDR3, as DNA: TGTGCCAGCATAAGGGGCGGGGGGTCACCCCTCCACTTT. The encoded protein is CASIRGGGSPLHF.

This clone was seen a few times. CDR3 amino acids: CASSLGQGNEKLFF. The CDR3 region has the DNA TGTGCCAGCAGCCTGGGACAGGGTAATGAAAAACTGTTTTTT. The chain uses TRBV11-2 and TRBJ1-4; TRBD1 aligns across 9 bases. The CDR3 is 14 residues long. The V and J ends lost 5 bases and 4 bases, in that order; junction bases with no gene match: 2. Germline CDR1 SGHAT, CDR2 FQNNGV. Full variable domain (rest looked up from reference TRBV11-2 and TRBJ1-4): EAGVAQSPRYKIIEKRQSVAFWCNPISGHATLYWYQQILGQGPKLLIQFQNNGVVDDSQLPKDRFSAERLKGVDSTLKIQPAKLEDSAVYLCASSLGQGNEKLFFGSGTQLSVL.

As DNA, the CDR3 is TGCAGCGTTGAGGGACAGGCTGGGGAGCAGTACTTC. Protein: CSVEGQAGEQYF. The chain couples TRBV29-1 to TRBJ2-7; 8 bases map to TRBD1. The V gene end was trimmed by 3 bases and the J gene end by 7 bases; junction bases not matched to a gene: 5. This CDR3 has 12 amino acids. Germline V lookup: CDR1 SQVTM, CDR2 ANQGSEA.